A single sample gave rise to the 25 T cell receptor beta chains below, sequenced in a study of T-cell reconstitution after alpha-beta-depleted transplantation in children. Molecular barcoding with unique molecular identifiers was used for the TCRbeta library. From the PCR reads, TCRdb called clonotypes with MiXCR, one entry per CDR3 protein. The sample lists some 43,000 distinct CDR3 sequences, about 9% occurring once. Sequencing used PBMCs, mostly from graft donor cells, obtained 60 days after TCRalphabeta/CD19-depleted stem cell transplant. The source is a male patient between 2 and 10 years old who had a stem cell transplant for chronic granulomatous disease, so the T cells may come from the graft donor.

About this clonotype itself: One base away lies a much larger clone, so this may be a sequencing read error. The chain uses TRBV3-1 and TRBJ2-5, with unresolved D. This CDR3 is 13 amino acids long. Germline V gene data show CDR1 as LGHDT and CDR2 as YNNKEL (reference sequence). The germline V and J ends were trimmed by 7 bases and 1 base, with 10 bases remaining between them. The CDR3 protein is CASTRFSQETQYF. The CDR3 nucleotides read TGTGCCAGCACGAGGTTCAGCCAAGAGACCCAGTACTTC.

This clonotype was picked up many times. The J gene is TRBJ2-2, the V gene TRBV27; D is ambiguous. Trimming removed 7 bases at V and 6 bases at J, with 18 bases between. Looked up from germline, CDR1 is MNHEY and CDR2 is SMNVEV (reference sequence). There are 15 residues in the CDR3. CDR3 sequence: CASKVIGVGPGELFF. The DNA of the CDR3 is TGTGCCAGCAAGGTCATCGGAGTCGGACCCGGGGAGCTGTTTTTT.

This clonotype was seen at least ten times. V is TRBV6-1 and J is TRBJ1-2; tentative D call: TRBD1 (5 bases). Deletions cut 0 bases from V and 3 bases from J, with 14 bases between. Germline CDR1 reads MNHNS; CDR2 reads SASEGT. CDR3 length: 16 amino acids. The CDR3 protein is CASSEAIPGWDYGYTF. For the CDR3, the DNA is TGTGCCAGCAGTGAAGCGATTCCAGGGTGGGACTATGGCTACACCTTC.

The V gene is TRBV28, the J gene TRBJ2-7; possibly TRBD2 for D (5 bases). This CDR3 has 15 residues. The V gene's germline CDR1 is MDHEN and CDR2 SYDVKM. V was trimmed by 3 bases and J by 6 bases, leaving 18 bases between them. CDR3 loop: CASSFVDLATSEQYF. The CDR3 coding sequence is TGTGCCAGCAGTTTCGTCGATCTAGCCACCTCCGAGCAGTACTTC. Full variable domain (remainder filled in from reference TRBV28 and TRBJ2-7): DVKVTQSSRYLVKRTGEKVFLECVQDMDHENMFWYRQDPGLGLRLIYFSYDVKMKEKGDIPEGYSVSREKKERFSLILESASTNQTSMYLCASSFVDLATSEQYFGPGTRLTVT.

The sample holds a few counts of this clonotype. The rearrangement uses TRBV27 and TRBJ1-2, with D tentatively TRBD1 (6 bases). Trimming shortened V by 3 bases and J by 4 bases, and 9 bases separated the two germline ends. This CDR3 comprises 13 residues. Germline V gene data show CDR1 as MNHEY and CDR2 as SMNVEV (reference sequence). The CDR3 here is CASSFQGTYGYTF. CDR3 DNA: TGTGCCAGCAGTTTCCAGGGGACCTATGGCTACACCTTC.

This clonotype has ten or more counts. The chain combines TRBV18 with TRBJ2-7; D may be TRBD1 or TRBD2 (5 bases each). Germline CDR1 KGHSH, CDR2 LQKENI. V dropped 3 bases and J dropped 4 bases, with 10 bases sitting between them. CDR3 length equals 13 residues. The CDR3 sequence: CASSPGVEYEQYF. CDR3 bases: TGTGCCAGCTCACCGGGGGTTGAGTACGAGCAGTACTTC.

This clonotype is labeled as medium-sized (0.01 to 0.1%). DNA of the CDR3: TGTGCCAGCAGCTTAAGGGGACAGGGGACCTACAATGAGCAGTTCTTC. This sequence encodes CASSLRGQGTYNEQFF. V and J are TRBV7-9 and TRBJ2-1; 10 bases match TRBD1. Germline values: CDR1 SEHNR, CDR2 FQNEAQ (reference sequence). V shed 2 bases and J 2 bases; nucleotides not matched to a gene: 3. The CDR3 has 16 residues.

This clonotype was seen ten or more times. The chain carries TRBV9 and TRBJ2-1, with 8 bases aligning to TRBD2. V lost 0 bases to trimming and J lost 5 bases; unmatched junction nucleotides: 7. Germline V gene lookup returns CDR1 SGDLS and CDR2 YYNGEE. This CDR3 contains 16 residues. The DNA of the CDR3 is TGTGCCAGCAGCGTAGGGCTAGCGGGCTCAAACAATGAGCAGTTCTTC. Residues: CASSVGLAGSNNEQFF. The full variable domain, its missing parts supplied by reference TRBV9 and TRBJ2-1, is DSGVTQTPKHLITATGQRVTLRCSPRSGDLSVYWYQQSLDQGLQFLIQYYNGEERAKGNILERFSAQQFPDLHSELNLSSLELGDSALYFCASSVGLAGSNNEQFFGPGTRLTVL.

This clonotype was detected ten times or more. The chain uses TRBV7-2 and TRBJ2-3, with TRBD2 identical over 11 bases. J gave up 5 bases and V 5 bases, and 9 bases lay outside the gene matches. The CDR3 is made up of 16 amino acids. Germline V gene sequence: CDR1 SGHTA, CDR2 FQGNSA. The DNA for the CDR3 is TGTGCCAGCAGCCCGATAGCGGGAGGGCATGGAGATACGCAGTATTTT. It yields the protein CASSPIAGGHGDTQYF.

This clonotype was observed many times. CDR3 DNA sequence: TGTGCCAGCAGCGTAGGGGGTCAGCCTAACTCCTACAATGAGCAGTTCTTC. It encodes CASSVGGQPNSYNEQFF. The chain is built from TRBV9 and TRBJ2-1; D is undetermined. V dropped 0 bases and J dropped 0 bases, with 13 bases sitting between them. The length of the CDR3 is 17 residues. From germline, CDR1 is SGDLS and CDR2 YYNGEE.

This chain joins TRBV7-2 and TRBJ2-1; 10 nucleotides align to TRBD1. This CDR3 is 12 amino acids long. Unmatched junction bases numbered 7, after V lost 5 bases and J lost 15 bases. The germline V gene encodes CDR1 SGHTA and CDR2 FQGNSA. In DNA, the CDR3 is TGTGCCAGCAGCCGACCGGGACAGGGGAGGTTCTTC. The encoded protein is CASSRPGQGRFF.

In its sample, this clonotype was seen a few times. This chain connects TRBV27 to TRBJ1-1; TRBD1 might be the D (6 bases). V was shortened by 7 bases and J by 1 base, with 10 bases between the two germline ends. Per the germline V gene, CDR1 is MNHEY and CDR2 is SMNVEV (reference sequence). The CDR3 extends over 13 amino acids. The CDR3 region is CASMVGANTEAFF. In DNA form, the CDR3 reads TGTGCCAGCATGGTGGGGGCGAACACTGAAGCTTTCTTT.

The chain carries TRBV6-1 and TRBJ1-5; D is ambiguous. The CDR3 sequence is 15 residues long. Trimming removed 0 bases from V and 9 bases from J, with 15 bases in between. From germline, CDR1 is MNHNS and CDR2 SASEGT. In DNA, the CDR3 is TGTGCCAGCAGTGAAGCTCGTCGGGAAGGTAGGCCCCAGCATTTT. Translated, it gives CASSEARREGRPQHF.

This clonotype was counted many times. The chain carries TRBV5-6 and TRBJ1-5, with 8 bases matching TRBD1. In germline, CDR1 is SGHDT, CDR2 YYEEEE. The trim removed 2 bases at V and 5 bases at J, leaving 3 bases unmatched. The length of the CDR3 is 14 residues. CDR3: CASSLQGVHQPQHF. The CDR3, as DNA: TGTGCCAGCAGCTTACAGGGGGTGCATCAGCCCCAGCATTTT. Together with reference TRBV5-6 and TRBJ1-5, the CDR3 gives the full variable domain: DAGVTQSPTHLIKTRGQQVTLRCSPKSGHDTVSWYQQALGQGPQFIFQYYEEEERQRGNFPDRFSGHQFPNYSSELNVNALLLGDSALYLCASSLQGVHQPQHFGDGTRLSIL.

In this sample, this clonotype turned up many times. The V gene is TRBV27, the J gene TRBJ2-7, with 7 bases lining up with TRBD1. CDR3 length equals 16 residues. V lost 1 base, J lost 2 bases, and 8 bases stayed unmatched. Germline V gives CDR1 MNHEY, CDR2 SMNVEV (reference sequence). The CDR3 is CASSLYPGTVTYEQYF. The CDR3 DNA reads TGTGCCAGCAGTTTATACCCCGGGACAGTCACCTACGAGCAGTACTTC.

This clonotype occurred many times. Written as DNA, the CDR3 is TGCAGTGCTAGAGGCAGGAAACGGAATGAGCAGTTCTTC. Residues: CSARGRKRNEQFF. V usage is TRBV20-1 and J usage is TRBJ2-1; D unresolved. Trimming left V 1 base short and J 7 bases short, with 11 bases between. CDR3 size: 13 residues. Germline V CDR1 and CDR2: DFQATT, SNEGSKA (reference sequence).

This rearrangement joins TRBV6-5 to TRBJ2-3; the D gene could be TRBD1 or TRBD2 (5 bases each). The CDR3 is 15 residues long. CDR1 and CDR2 from the germline V gene are MNHEY and SVGAGI. The V end was cut by 2 bases, the J end by 2 bases, with 11 bases between. As DNA, the CDR3 is TGTGCCAGCAGTTACCCGGGACGCCTCACAGATACGCAGTATTTT. It specifies CASSYPGRLTDTQYF.

This clonotype turned up a few times. The chain uses TRBV15 and TRBJ2-2, with D unclear. Germline V gene data show CDR1 as LNHNV and CDR2 as YYDKDF (reference sequence). The CDR3 is 14 amino acids. Trimming removed 5 bases from V and 6 bases from J, with 13 bases in between. The CDR3 sequence: CATSFLDRPGELFF. The DNA of the CDR3 is TGTGCCACCAGCTTTTTGGACCGCCCCGGGGAGCTGTTTTTT.

In its sample, this clonotype was seen a few times. V is TRBV30 and J is TRBJ2-6; 7 bases line up with TRBD2. Germline V CDR1 and CDR2: GTSNPN, SVGIG (reference sequence). V was clipped by 2 bases and J by 2 bases; unmatched bases: 9. The CDR3 spans 17 residues. CDR3 in amino acids: CAWSTGLGLTGANVLTF. The CDR3 nucleotides read TGTGCCTGGAGTACCGGACTAGGCCTGACTGGGGCCAACGTCCTGACTTTC.

The rearrangement joins TRBV27 to TRBJ2-3, with D perhaps TRBD1 or TRBD2 (5 bases each). V was pared by 6 bases and J by 0 bases, with 22 bases between. This CDR3 is built from 18 residues. Germline V gives CDR1 MNHEY, CDR2 SMNVEV (reference sequence). The CDR3, as DNA: TGTGCCAGCAGGAGGGGCCGGGCCGGGGCTACTAGCACAGATACGCAGTATTTT. It yields the protein CASRRGRAGATSTDTQYF.

This clonotype was seen many times. The chain has TRBV27 and TRBJ2-7; no clear D gene. This CDR3 has 13 amino acids. V was pared by 3 bases and J by 2 bases, with 8 bases between. Per the germline V gene, CDR1 is MNHEY and CDR2 is SMNVEV (reference sequence). DNA of the CDR3: TGTGCCAGCAGTTTTGGGCGGACCTACGAGCAGTACTTC. The encoded protein is CASSFGRTYEQYF.

This clonotype was counted ten times or more. The V call is TRBV24-1, the J call TRBJ2-3, with 7 bases fitting TRBD2. V shed 4 bases, J shed 4 bases, and the junction held 4 bases outside the gene matches. Germline V gene sequence: CDR1 KGHDR, CDR2 SFDVKD. The CDR3 is made up of 14 amino acids. CDR3 nucleotides: TGTGCCACCAGTGAGTCGGGAGGCTCAGATACGCAGTATTTT. As protein: CATSESGGSDTQYF.

This clonotype was detected ten times or more. This chain uses TRBV5-1 with TRBJ2-3, with D maybe TRBD2 (5 bases). The CDR3 is 12 amino acids. Germline assignment: CDR1 SGHRS and CDR2 YFSETQ. V gave up 3 bases and J gave up 11 bases, with 13 bases separating them. CDR3 sequence (DNA): TGCGCCAGCAGCTGGGATGGTGGAGGGCAGTATTTT. Encoded protein: CASSWDGGGQYF.

The chain is built from TRBV5-1 and TRBJ1-4; perhaps TRBD1 as D (5 bases). V shed 1 base and J shed 3 bases, with 10 bases lying between them. The CDR3 contains 15 residues. CDR1 SGHRS and CDR2 YFSETQ come from the germline V gene. CDR3 in DNA: TGCGCCAGCAGCTTGTTTCAGGGAGCTAATGAAAAACTGTTTTTT. Translating it yields CASSLFQGANEKLFF.

This clonotype was observed at least ten times. The genes are TRBV20-1 and TRBJ2-7; the match to TRBD1 covers 7 bases. J gave up 0 bases and V 6 bases, and 2 bases lay outside the gene matches. CDR1 and CDR2 from the germline V gene are DFQATT and SNEGSKA (reference sequence). The CDR3 has 12 residues. Written as DNA, the CDR3 is TGCAGTGCCGGGACAGCCTCCTACGAGCAGTACTTC. It translates to CSAGTASYEQYF.